The entry below gives a single TCR beta chain sequence along with its context. Its antigen is as yet unknown. One end of the junction does not line up with germline, which may come from a read error. From germline, CDR1 is GTSNPN and CDR2 SVGIG (reference sequence). This CDR3 is 13 amino acids long. This specimen belongs to a study of beta chain features in type 1 diabetes. Study observations and caveats: Naive, central memory and Treg TCRB repertoires seemed to resemble each other more closely in patients than they did in healthy donors.

As every portion of the isolated RNA was reverse transcribed, the sequencing read expressed TCRB transcripts. Sequenced by immunoSEQ multiplex PCR; TCRdb stores in-frame clones only, minus some. The sample lists tens of thousands of clones, 25% to 35% seen once, with over 0.35% in the top ten. Sequencing used stem cell memory CD4+ T cells from blood. The genes are TRBV30 and TRBJ2-1; TRBD2 matches at 13 bases. The TCR sequence derives from a woman aged 18-30 years in good health. CDR3: CAWSPGLAGVVVF. In DNA form, the CDR3 reads TGTGCCTGGAGTCCCGGACTAGCGGGAGTCGTGGTCTTC.